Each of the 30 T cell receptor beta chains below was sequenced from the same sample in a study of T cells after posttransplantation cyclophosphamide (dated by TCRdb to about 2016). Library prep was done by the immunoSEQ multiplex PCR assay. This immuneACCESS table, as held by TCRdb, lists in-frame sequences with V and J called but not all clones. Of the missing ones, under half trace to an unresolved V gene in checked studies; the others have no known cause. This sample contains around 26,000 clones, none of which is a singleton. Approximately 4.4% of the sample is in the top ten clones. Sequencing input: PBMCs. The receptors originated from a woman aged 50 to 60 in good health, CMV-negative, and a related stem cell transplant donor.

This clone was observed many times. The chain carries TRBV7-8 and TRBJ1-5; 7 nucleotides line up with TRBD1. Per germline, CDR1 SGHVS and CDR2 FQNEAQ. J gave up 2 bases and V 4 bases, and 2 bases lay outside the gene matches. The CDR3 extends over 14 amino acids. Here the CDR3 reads CASSSTGGNQPQHF. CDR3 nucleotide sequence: TGTGCCAGCAGCTCCACAGGGGGCAATCAGCCCCAGCATTTT.

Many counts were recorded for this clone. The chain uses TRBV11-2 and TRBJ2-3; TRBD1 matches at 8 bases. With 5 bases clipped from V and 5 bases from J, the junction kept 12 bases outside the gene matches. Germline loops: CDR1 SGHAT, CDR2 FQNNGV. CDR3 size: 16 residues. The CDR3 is CASSRGGQVELDTQYF. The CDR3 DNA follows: TGTGCCAGCAGCCGAGGGGGACAGGTGGAATTAGATACGCAGTATTTT.

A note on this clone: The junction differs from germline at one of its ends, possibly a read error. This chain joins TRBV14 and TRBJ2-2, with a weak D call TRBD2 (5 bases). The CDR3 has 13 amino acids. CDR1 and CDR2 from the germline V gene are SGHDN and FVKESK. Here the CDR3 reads CASSQDRPRGAVF. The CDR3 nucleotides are TGTGCCAGCAGCCAAGATCGACCCCGGGGAGCTGTTTTT. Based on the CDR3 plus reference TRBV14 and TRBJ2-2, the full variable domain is EAGVTQFPSHSVIEKGQTVTLRCDPISGHDNLYWYRRVMGKEIKFLLHFVKESKQDESGMPNNRFLAERTGGTYSTLKVQPAELEDSGVYFCASSQDRPRGAVFGEGSRLTVL.

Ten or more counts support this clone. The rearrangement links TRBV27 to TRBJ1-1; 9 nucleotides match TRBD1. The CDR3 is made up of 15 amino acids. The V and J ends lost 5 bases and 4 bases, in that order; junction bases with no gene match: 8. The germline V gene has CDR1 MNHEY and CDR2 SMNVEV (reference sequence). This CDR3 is CASSIEPGQGTEAFF. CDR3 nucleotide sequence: TGTGCCAGCAGTATCGAACCGGGACAGGGCACTGAAGCTTTCTTT.

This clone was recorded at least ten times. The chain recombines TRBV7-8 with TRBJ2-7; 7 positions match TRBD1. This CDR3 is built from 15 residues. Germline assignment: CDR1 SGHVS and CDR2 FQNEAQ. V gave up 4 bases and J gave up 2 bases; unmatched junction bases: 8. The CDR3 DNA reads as TGTGCCAGCAGCTCCCGACAGGGTGTCGCCTACGAGCAGTACTTC. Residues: CASSSRQGVAYEQYF.

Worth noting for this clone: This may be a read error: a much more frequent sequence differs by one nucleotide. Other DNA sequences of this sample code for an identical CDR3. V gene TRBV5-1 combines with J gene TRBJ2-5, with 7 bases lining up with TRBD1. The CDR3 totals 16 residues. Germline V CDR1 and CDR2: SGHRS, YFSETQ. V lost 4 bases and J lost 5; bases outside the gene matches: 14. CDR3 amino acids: CASSLAGSRGQETQYF. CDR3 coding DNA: TGCGCCAGCAGCCTCGCGGGTTCGAGGGGGCAGGAGACCCAGTACTTC.

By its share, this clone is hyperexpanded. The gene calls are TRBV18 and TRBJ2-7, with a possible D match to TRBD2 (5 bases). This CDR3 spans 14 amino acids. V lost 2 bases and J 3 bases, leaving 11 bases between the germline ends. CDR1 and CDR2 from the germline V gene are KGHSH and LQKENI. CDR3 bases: TGTGCCAGCTCACCAGGCGTAGGGAGCTACGAGCAGTACTTC. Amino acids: CASSPGVGSYEQYF.

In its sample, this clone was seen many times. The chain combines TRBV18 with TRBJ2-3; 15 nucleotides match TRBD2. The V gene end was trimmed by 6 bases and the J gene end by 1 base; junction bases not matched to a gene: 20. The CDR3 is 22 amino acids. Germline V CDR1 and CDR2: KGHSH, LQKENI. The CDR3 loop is CASSPSPRTSGRARPRTDTQYF. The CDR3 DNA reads TGTGCCAGCTCCCCGTCCCCAAGGACTAGCGGGAGGGCCAGGCCCCGCACAGATACGCAGTATTTT.

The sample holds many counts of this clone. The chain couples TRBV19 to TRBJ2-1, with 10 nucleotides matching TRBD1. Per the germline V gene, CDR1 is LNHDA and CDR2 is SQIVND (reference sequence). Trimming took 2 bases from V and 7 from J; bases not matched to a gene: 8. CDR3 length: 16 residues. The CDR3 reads CASSITTGGFENEQFF. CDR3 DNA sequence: TGTGCCAGTAGTATAACGACAGGGGGCTTTGAAAATGAGCAGTTCTTC.

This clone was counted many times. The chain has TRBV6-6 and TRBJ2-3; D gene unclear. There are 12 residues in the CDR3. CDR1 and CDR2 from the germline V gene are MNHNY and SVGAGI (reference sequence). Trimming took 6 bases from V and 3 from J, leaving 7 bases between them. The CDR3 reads CASRLGTDTQYF. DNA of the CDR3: TGTGCCAGCAGACTCGGGACAGATACGCAGTATTTT.

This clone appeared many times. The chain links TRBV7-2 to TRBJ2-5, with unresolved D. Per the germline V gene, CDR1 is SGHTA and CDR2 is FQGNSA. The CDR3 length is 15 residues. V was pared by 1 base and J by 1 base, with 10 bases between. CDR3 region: CASSLDGQAQETQYF. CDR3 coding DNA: TGTGCCAGCAGCTTAGATGGGCAGGCCCAAGAGACCCAGTACTTC.

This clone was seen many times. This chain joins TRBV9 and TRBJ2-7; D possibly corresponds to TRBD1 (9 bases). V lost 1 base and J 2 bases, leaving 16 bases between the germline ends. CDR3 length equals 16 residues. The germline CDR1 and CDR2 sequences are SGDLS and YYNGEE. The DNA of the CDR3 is TGTGCCAGCAGCGTACGGGGGGGACAGGGCGCCTACGAGCAGTACTTC. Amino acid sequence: CASSVRGGQGAYEQYF.

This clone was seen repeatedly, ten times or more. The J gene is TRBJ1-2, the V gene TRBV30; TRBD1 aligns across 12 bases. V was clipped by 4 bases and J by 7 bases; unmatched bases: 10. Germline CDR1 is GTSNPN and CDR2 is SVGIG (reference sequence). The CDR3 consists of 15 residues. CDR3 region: CAWKHLGQGAPGYTF. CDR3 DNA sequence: TGTGCCTGGAAACACTTGGGACAGGGGGCGCCTGGCTACACCTTC.

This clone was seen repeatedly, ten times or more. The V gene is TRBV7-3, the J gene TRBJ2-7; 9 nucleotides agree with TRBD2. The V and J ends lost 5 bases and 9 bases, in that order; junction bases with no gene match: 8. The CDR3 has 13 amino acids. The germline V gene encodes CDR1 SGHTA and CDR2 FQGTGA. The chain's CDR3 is CASSEAGGLGQYF. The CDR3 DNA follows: TGTGCCAGCAGCGAGGCGGGAGGGCTCGGGCAGTACTTC.

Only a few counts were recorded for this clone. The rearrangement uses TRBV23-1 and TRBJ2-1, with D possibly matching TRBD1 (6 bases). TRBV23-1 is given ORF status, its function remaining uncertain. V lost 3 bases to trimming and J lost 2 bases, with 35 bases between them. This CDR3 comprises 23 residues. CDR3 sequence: CASSQIPMVPSRDTLYPYNEQFF. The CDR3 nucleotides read TGCGCCAGCAGTCAGATACCAATGGTCCCATCACGGGACACCTTGTACCCCTACAATGAGCAGTTCTTC.

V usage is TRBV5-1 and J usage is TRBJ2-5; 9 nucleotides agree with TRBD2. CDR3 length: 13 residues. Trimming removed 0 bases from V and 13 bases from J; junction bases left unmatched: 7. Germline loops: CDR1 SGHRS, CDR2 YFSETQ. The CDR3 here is CASSLEMGTSWYF. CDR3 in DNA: TGCGCCAGCAGCTTGGAAATGGGGACTAGCTGGTACTTC.

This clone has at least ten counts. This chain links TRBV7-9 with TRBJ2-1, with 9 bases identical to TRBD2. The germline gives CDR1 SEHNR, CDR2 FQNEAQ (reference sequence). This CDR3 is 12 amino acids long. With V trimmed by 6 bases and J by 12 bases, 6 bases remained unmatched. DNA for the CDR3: TGTGCCAGCAGTACGGGACTAGCCCCGCAGTTCTTC. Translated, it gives CASSTGLAPQFF.

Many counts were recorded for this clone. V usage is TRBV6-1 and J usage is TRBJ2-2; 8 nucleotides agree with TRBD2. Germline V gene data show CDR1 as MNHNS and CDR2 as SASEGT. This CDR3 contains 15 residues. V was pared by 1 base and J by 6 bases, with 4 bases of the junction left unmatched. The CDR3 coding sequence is TGTGCCAGCAGTGAAGAGGTCGGGGGGGCCGGGGAGCTGTTTTTT. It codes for CASSEEVGGAGELFF.

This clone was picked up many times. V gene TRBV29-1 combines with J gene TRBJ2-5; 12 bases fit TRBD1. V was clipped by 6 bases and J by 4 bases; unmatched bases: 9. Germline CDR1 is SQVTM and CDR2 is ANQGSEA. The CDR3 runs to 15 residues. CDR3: CSVELGTGGIETQYF. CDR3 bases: TGCAGCGTGGAGCTTGGGACAGGGGGCATAGAGACCCAGTACTTC.

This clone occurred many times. The CDR3 coding sequence is TGTGCCAGCAGCCGGGAGGGGAGCACAGATACGCAGTATTTT. It codes for CASSREGSTDTQYF. The chain uses TRBV6-4 and TRBJ2-3; 8 bases align to TRBD2. The CDR3 runs 14 residues. Per germline, CDR1 MRHNA and CDR2 SNTAGT. J lost 0 bases, V lost 6 bases, and 2 bases had no gene match.

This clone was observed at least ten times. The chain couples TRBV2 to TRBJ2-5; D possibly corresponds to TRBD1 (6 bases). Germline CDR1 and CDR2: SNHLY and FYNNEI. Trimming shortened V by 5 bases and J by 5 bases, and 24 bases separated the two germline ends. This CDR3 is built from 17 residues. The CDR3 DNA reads TGTGCCAGCAGTTATTTCCAGGGGATTCAACTCCAGGAGACCCAGTACTTC. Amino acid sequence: CASSYFQGIQLQETQYF.

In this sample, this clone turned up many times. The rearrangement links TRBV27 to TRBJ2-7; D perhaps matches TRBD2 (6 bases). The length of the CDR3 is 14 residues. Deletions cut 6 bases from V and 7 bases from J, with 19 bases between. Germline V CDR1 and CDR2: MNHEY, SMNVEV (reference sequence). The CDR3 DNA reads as TGTGCCAGCAGCCCGACTAGTCCTAAGTATGAGCAGTACTTC. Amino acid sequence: CASSPTSPKYEQYF.

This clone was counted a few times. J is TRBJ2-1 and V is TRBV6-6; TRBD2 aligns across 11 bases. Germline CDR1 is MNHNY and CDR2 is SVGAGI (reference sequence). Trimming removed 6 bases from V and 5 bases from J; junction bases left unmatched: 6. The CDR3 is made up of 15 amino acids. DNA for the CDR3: TGTGCCAGCAGCCGAGGGACTAGCGGAAACAATGAGCAGTTCTTC. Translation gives CASSRGTSGNNEQFF.

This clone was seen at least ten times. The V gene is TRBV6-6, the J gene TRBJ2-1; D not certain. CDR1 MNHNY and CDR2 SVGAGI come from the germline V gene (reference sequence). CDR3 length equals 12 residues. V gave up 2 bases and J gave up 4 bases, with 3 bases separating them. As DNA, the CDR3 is TGTGCCAGCAGTTACACTTACAATGAGCAGTTCTTC. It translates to CASSYTYNEQFF.

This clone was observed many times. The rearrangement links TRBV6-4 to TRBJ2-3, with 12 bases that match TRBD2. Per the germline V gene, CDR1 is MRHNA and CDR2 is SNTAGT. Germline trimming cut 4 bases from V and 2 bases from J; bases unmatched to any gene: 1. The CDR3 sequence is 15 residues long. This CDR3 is CASSASGGATDTQYF. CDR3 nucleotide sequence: TGTGCCAGCAGTGCTAGCGGGGGGGCCACAGATACGCAGTATTTT.

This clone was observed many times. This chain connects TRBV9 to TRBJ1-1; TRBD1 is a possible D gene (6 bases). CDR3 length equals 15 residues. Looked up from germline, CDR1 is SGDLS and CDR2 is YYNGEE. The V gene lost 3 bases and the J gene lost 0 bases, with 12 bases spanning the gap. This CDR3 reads CASSGLTGVNTEAFF. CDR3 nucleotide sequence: TGTGCCAGCAGCGGGTTGACAGGAGTGAACACTGAAGCTTTCTTT.

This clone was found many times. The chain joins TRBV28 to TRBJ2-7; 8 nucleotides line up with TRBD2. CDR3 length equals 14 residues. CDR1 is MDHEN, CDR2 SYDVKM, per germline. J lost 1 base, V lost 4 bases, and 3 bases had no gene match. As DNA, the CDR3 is TGTGCCAGCAGTTCCCCGGGAGGGTCCTACGAGCAGTACTTC. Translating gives CASSSPGGSYEQYF.

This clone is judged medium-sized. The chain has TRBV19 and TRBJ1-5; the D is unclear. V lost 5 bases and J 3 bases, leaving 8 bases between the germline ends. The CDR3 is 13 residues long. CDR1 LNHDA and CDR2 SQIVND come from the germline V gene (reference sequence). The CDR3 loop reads CASSFGSNQPQHF. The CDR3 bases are TGTGCCAGTAGTTTCGGGTCCAATCAGCCCCAGCATTTT.

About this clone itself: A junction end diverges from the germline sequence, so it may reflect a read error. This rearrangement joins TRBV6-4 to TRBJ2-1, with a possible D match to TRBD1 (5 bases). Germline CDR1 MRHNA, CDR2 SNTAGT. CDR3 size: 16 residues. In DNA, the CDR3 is TGTGCCCGCAGTGACTCGAGCAGGGCCGATTACAATGAGCAGTTCTTC. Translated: CARSDSSRADYNEQFF.

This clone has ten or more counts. This CDR3 reads CASSQNTGTTSTYEQYF. The CDR3, as DNA: TGCGCCAGCAGCCAAAACACGGGGACTACCTCAACCTACGAGCAGTACTTC. J is TRBJ2-5 and V is TRBV4-1, with 7 bases that match TRBD2. The end of the DNA fits TRBJ2-7 better, so the J call may be wrong. The CDR3 consists of 17 residues. The germline CDR1 and CDR2 sequences are MGHRA and YSYEKL.